This TCR beta chain was recovered during a study of Graves' ophthalmopathy and Graves' hyperthyroidism. The authors amplified TCR beta CDR3 regions, and they did so from RNA transcripts for repertoire sequencing. RT-PCR was first run with HTBI primers, then multiplex PCR in a second round. TCRdb analysed the multiplex PCR reads with MiXCR anew, one entry per CDR3 protein. This table holds over a million distinct CDR3 sequences, approximately 35% found once. The CDR3 is 12 residues long. The germline V and J ends were trimmed by 1 base and 1 base, with 5 bases remaining between them. Germline CDR1 and CDR2: DFQATT and SNEGSKA (reference sequence). This clonotype was picked up many times.

Source material: peripheral blood or thyroid tissue (not recorded which). The sequence derives from an adult man with Graves' hyperthyroidism. The chain is built from TRBV20-1 and TRBJ2-7, with a tentative D call TRBD1 (5 bases). This CDR3 reads CSARGTSYEQYF. The CDR3 nucleotides read TGCAGTGCTAGAGGGACATCCTACGAGCAGTACTTC.